The 21 T cell receptor beta chains below come from one sample, sequenced in a study of blood T cell repertoires in COVID-19. Clones were read by immunoSEQ multiplex PCR, and TCRdb kept only the in-frame ones, dropping some. The data contain approximately 360,000 clones, roughly 90% of them singletons. The sample was peripheral blood. All receptors come from a man between 40 and 49 years old with acute or convalescent COVID-19.

The chain uses TRBV5-1 and TRBJ1-3; tentatively, D is TRBD1 (6 bases). CDR3 length: 15 residues. The V end was cut by 4 bases, the J end by 2 bases, with 13 bases between. CDR1 SGHRS and CDR2 YFSETQ come from the germline V gene. The CDR3 protein is CASSPATGPGNTIYF. Written as DNA, the CDR3 is TGCGCCAGCAGCCCCGCAACAGGGCCTGGAAACACCATATATTTT. The full variable domain, rest sourced from reference TRBV5-1 and TRBJ1-3, is KAGVTQTPRYLIKTRGQQVTLSCSPISGHRSVSWYQQTPGQGLQFLFEYFSETQRNKGNFPGRFSGRQFSNSRSEMNVSTLELGDSALYLCASSPATGPGNTIYFGEGSWLTVV.

With regard to this clone: The identical CDR3 is also encoded by other nucleotide sequences in the sample. This chain links TRBV5-5 with TRBJ2-5, with D perhaps matching TRBD2 (5 bases). Trimming stripped 0 bases from V and 4 bases from J, with 10 bases between. This CDR3 spans 14 amino acids. Germline V gene data show CDR1 as SGHKS and CDR2 as YYEKEE (reference sequence). CDR3 sequence (DNA): TGTGCCAGCAGCTTGGTCGGGGTGGGAGAGACCCAGTACTTC. It codes for CASSLVGVGETQYF.

The rearrangement uses TRBV7-2 and TRBJ2-3; D not resolved. This CDR3 is built from 12 residues. The V gene's germline CDR1 is SGHTA and CDR2 FQGNSA. Trimming removed 4 bases at V and 0 bases at J, with 2 bases between. The CDR3 region has the DNA TGTGCCAGCAGCTCTAGCACAGATACGCAGTATTTT. This sequence encodes CASSSSTDTQYF.

This sequence joins TRBV7-2 and TRBJ1-1; possible D gene TRBD1, 5 bases. CDR1 and CDR2 (germline): SGHTA, FQGNSA. The germline V and J ends were trimmed by 8 bases and 10 bases, with 20 bases remaining between them. This CDR3 is built from 13 residues. The CDR3 nucleotides read TGTGCCAGCCACTCTTTCCAGGGCAGTGTAGCTTTCTTT. Protein product: CASHSFQGSVAFF.

This chain joins TRBV14 and TRBJ2-2, with a weak D call TRBD2 (6 bases). V dropped 1 base and J dropped 6 bases, with 9 bases sitting between them. CDR1 SGHDN and CDR2 FVKESK come from the germline V gene. CDR3 length: 14 amino acids. The CDR3 loop reads CASSQAGVPGELFF. CDR3 nucleotides: TGTGCCAGCAGCCAAGCGGGAGTACCCGGGGAGCTGTTTTTT.

V gene TRBV27 combines with J gene TRBJ2-2, with 8 bases fitting TRBD2. The CDR3 runs 16 residues. In germline, CDR1 is MNHEY, CDR2 SMNVEV (reference sequence). Trimming cost V 0 bases and J 3 bases; bases outside gene matches: 3. The CDR3 reads CASSLSSGGDTGELFF. CDR3 in DNA: TGTGCCAGCAGTTTATCGTCCGGGGGGGACACCGGGGAGCTGTTTTTT.

There are a few counts of this clone. J is TRBJ2-5 and V is TRBV21-1; the D segment call TRBD1 is taken from the table without a DNA check. TRBV21-1 represents a pseudogene. The CDR3 length is 15 residues. CDR3 protein: CASSKKWTVQETQYF. The CDR3 bases are TGTGCCAGCAGCAAAAAATGGACAGTCCAAGAGACCCAGTACTTC.

The chain combines TRBV19 with TRBJ2-5; 9 bases map to TRBD1. The germline V gene has CDR1 LNHDA and CDR2 SQIVND (reference sequence). This CDR3 comprises 16 residues. J gave up 0 bases and V 1 base, and 3 bases lay outside the gene matches. CDR3 DNA: TGTGCCAGTAGTATAGCCGGGACAGGGAACCAAGAGACCCAGTACTTC. Translation gives CASSIAGTGNQETQYF. Looking up the rest from reference TRBV19 and TRBJ2-5 gives the full variable domain: DGGITQSPKYLFRKEGQNVTLSCEQNLNHDAMYWYRQDPGQGLRLIYYSQIVNDFQKGDIAEGYSVSREKKESFPLTVTSAQKNPTAFYLCASSIAGTGNQETQYFGPGTRLLVL.

J is TRBJ2-1 and V is TRBV2, with 9 bases that match TRBD2. This CDR3 comprises 13 residues. CDR1 and CDR2 (germline): SNHLY, FYNNEI. The junction had 3 bases not matched to a gene; V was cut back by 2 bases and J by 10 bases. The CDR3: CASSELAGREQFF. DNA for the CDR3: TGTGCCAGCAGTGAACTAGCGGGGAGAGAGCAGTTCTTC.

V is TRBV7-9 and J is TRBJ2-7; no definite D call. V lost 3 bases, J lost 6 bases, and 9 bases lay in between. Germline loops: CDR1 SEHNR, CDR2 FQNEAQ (reference sequence). The CDR3 runs to 12 residues. The CDR3 nucleotides read TGTGCCAGCAGCTTCGGTCTCCGCGAGCAGTACTTC. It yields the protein CASSFGLREQYF. The full variable domain, rest sourced from reference TRBV7-9 and TRBJ2-7, is DTGVSQNPRHKITKRGQNVTFRCDPISEHNRLYWYRQTLGQGPEFLTYFQNEAQLEKSRLLSDRFSAERPKGSFSTLEIQRTEQGDSAMYLCASSFGLREQYFGPGTRLTVT.

V gene TRBV14 combines with J gene TRBJ2-7, with 9 bases that match TRBD1. V shed 5 bases and J 4 bases; nucleotides not matched to a gene: 9. Germline V gene lookup returns CDR1 SGHDN and CDR2 FVKESK. The CDR3 covers 15 residues. CDR3 nucleotide sequence: TGTGCCAGCAGCTCCACCGGGACAGGGATTTACGAGCAGTACTTC. Protein: CASSSTGTGIYEQYF.

This clone was seen once. In nucleotides, the CDR3 is TGTGCCAGCAGCTTAGGGACCCCAGGGGGGCCCCAGCATTTT. Translated: CASSLGTPGGPQHF. V is TRBV7-2 and J is TRBJ1-5; 7 bases are a match to TRBD1. The CDR3 loop spans 14 amino acids. Germline V gene lookup returns CDR1 SGHTA and CDR2 FQGNSA. J lost 9 bases, V lost 1 base, and 6 bases had no gene match.

V and J are TRBV6-1 and TRBJ1-6, with D uncertain. The germline CDR1 and CDR2 sequences are MNHNS and SASEGT. This CDR3 is built from 15 residues. V lost 0 bases and J lost 11, with 14 bases in between. The DNA of the CDR3 is TGTGCCAGCAGTGAAGCATGGCGGGTGGTGCCACCCCTCCACTTT. Amino acid sequence: CASSEAWRVVPPLHF.

In DNA form, the CDR3 reads TGTGCCAGCAGTTACTTGGGGCTTAACTATGGCTACACCTTC. This gives the protein CASSYLGLNYGYTF. This chain joins TRBV6-5 and TRBJ1-2, with D perhaps matching TRBD1 (5 bases). Trimming took off 1 base at V and 1 base at J, with 7 bases between the two ends. The CDR3 length is 14 residues. Germline V lookup: CDR1 MNHEY, CDR2 SVGAGI.

The genes are TRBV5-8 and TRBJ1-3; D call uncertain. This CDR3 comprises 15 residues. V lost 4 bases to trimming and J lost 0 bases, with 11 bases between them. Germline CDR1 and CDR2: SGHTS and YDEGEE. The CDR3 bases are TGTGCCAGCAGCCGATACGGGAGCTCTGGAAACACCATATATTTT. It encodes CASSRYGSSGNTIYF. The whole variable domain, filled in from reference TRBV5-8 and TRBJ1-3, reads EAGVTQSPTHLIKTRGQQATLRCSPISGHTSVYWYQQALGLGLQFLLWYDEGEERNRGNFPPRFSGRQFPNYSSELNVNALELEDSALYLCASSRYGSSGNTIYFGEGSWLTVV.

The rearrangement links TRBV24-1 to TRBJ1-5; no reliable D call. The germline V and J ends were trimmed by 1 base and 7 bases, with 4 bases remaining between them. The germline V gene has CDR1 KGHDR and CDR2 SFDVKD. The CDR3 loop spans 12 amino acids. The CDR3 coding sequence is TGTGCCACCAGTGATTTCGGGCAGCCCCAGCATTTT. Translating gives CATSDFGQPQHF.

The rearrangement uses TRBV6-2 or TRBV6-3 and TRBJ1-5; 8 bases match TRBD1. The CDR3 loop spans 15 amino acids. V gave up 2 bases and J gave up 5 bases; unmatched junction bases: 5. In germline, CDR1 is MNHEY, CDR2 SVGEGT. In DNA, the CDR3 is TGTGCCAGCAGTTACGTTAGGGACAGGCATCAGCCCCAGCATTTT. Residues: CASSYVRDRHQPQHF.

This chain joins TRBV6-4 and TRBJ2-2; 11 bases agree with TRBD2. Germline loops: CDR1 MRHNA, CDR2 SNTAGT. There are 17 residues in the CDR3. Germline trimming cut 5 bases from V and 2 bases from J; bases unmatched to any gene: 7. The CDR3 DNA follows: TGTGCCAGCAGTAACGCAGGGACTAGCGGTAACACCGGGGAGCTGTTTTTT. The encoded protein is CASSNAGTSGNTGELFF.

The table lists this clone with a count of one. The chain joins TRBV25-1 to TRBJ1-3; perhaps TRBD1 as D (6 bases). Germline V lookup: CDR1 MGHDK, CDR2 SYGVNS. Trimming pared 5 bases from V and 0 bases from J, leaving 11 bases between. CDR3 size: 15 residues. The CDR3 bases are TGTGCCAGCAGTTCGGACAGCACCTCTGGAAACACCATATATTTT. Translation: CASSSDSTSGNTIYF.

The rearrangement joins TRBV18 to TRBJ1-5, with 7 bases identical to TRBD1. CDR1 is KGHSH, CDR2 LQKENI, per germline. V was clipped by 3 bases and J by 0 bases; unmatched bases: 5. The CDR3 has 16 amino acids. The CDR3 spells CASSPRDSNSNQPQHF. The CDR3 nucleotides read TGTGCCAGCTCACCCCGGGACAGTAATAGCAATCAGCCCCAGCATTTT.

This clone has only a few counts. The rearrangement joins TRBV4-2 to TRBJ2-7, with TRBD2 identical over 11 bases. V shed 0 bases, J shed 3 bases, and the junction held 16 bases outside the gene matches. The germline CDR1 and CDR2 sequences are LGHNA and YNFKEQ. CDR3 length: 20 amino acids. The CDR3 DNA reads as TGTGCCAGCAGCCAAGATATAACTAGCGGGGGACCGATCCTAAGCTACGAGCAGTACTTC. Protein product: CASSQDITSGGPILSYEQYF.